Ten or more counts support the clone carrying this T cell receptor beta chain. This sample is drawn from a study of glioma-infiltrating T cells. Trimming cost V 5 bases and J 6 bases, with 7 bases left between them. The CDR3 runs to 11 residues. CDR1 and CDR2 from the germline V gene are SEHNR and FQNEAQ (reference sequence). TCR alpha and beta CDR3 regions were amplified from RNA using iRepertoire nested multiplex PCR. TCRdb reprocessed the multiplex PCR reads with MiXCR, giving one entry per CDR3 protein. The sample includes roughly 190,000 distinct CDR3 sequences, 32% of them seen just once. This chain links TRBV7-9 with TRBJ1-1; D not certain. The sequence was obtained from a human donor with low-grade glioma or glioblastoma, undergoing nonglioma brain surgery, or in good health (not recorded which). The sequenced material came from glioma tissue, nonneoplastic brain tissue, or PBMCs (not recorded which). The CDR3 DNA reads TGTGCCAGCAGCCCTAGCGCTGAAGCTTTCTTT. Translating gives CASSPSAEAFF. The full variable domain, rest sourced from reference TRBV7-9 and TRBJ1-1, is DTGVSQNPRHKITKRGQNVTFRCDPISEHNRLYWYRQTLGQGPEFLTYFQNEAQLEKSRLLSDRFSAERPKGSFSTLEIQRTEQGDSAMYLCASSPSAEAFFGQGTRLTVV.